Sequencing of this T cell receptor (beta chain) was carried out in a study of cytomegalovirus exposure and HLA in healthy donors. Study in general: The roughly 130 validation repertoires, a later analysis reported, used the same platform as the approximately 730 repertoires from the first cohort.

Deletions cut 5 bases from V and 0 bases from J, with 11 bases between. The germline V gene encodes CDR1 LGHNT and CDR2 FRNRAP. CDR3 length: 15 amino acids. The table came from immunoSEQ multiplex PCR; TCRdb's copy has only in-frame clones and leaves some out. The sample shows around 190,000 clones, less than 85% of them seen only once. Material for sequencing was PBMCs. The origin of this receptor is a man younger than 35 in good health and CMV-seropositive. The rearrangement links TRBV12-5 to TRBJ2-1; tentative D call: TRBD2 (6 bases). The CDR3 spells CASGGGGGSYNEQFF. DNA for the CDR3: TGTGCTAGTGGTGGGGGAGGAGGCTCCTACAATGAGCAGTTCTTC.